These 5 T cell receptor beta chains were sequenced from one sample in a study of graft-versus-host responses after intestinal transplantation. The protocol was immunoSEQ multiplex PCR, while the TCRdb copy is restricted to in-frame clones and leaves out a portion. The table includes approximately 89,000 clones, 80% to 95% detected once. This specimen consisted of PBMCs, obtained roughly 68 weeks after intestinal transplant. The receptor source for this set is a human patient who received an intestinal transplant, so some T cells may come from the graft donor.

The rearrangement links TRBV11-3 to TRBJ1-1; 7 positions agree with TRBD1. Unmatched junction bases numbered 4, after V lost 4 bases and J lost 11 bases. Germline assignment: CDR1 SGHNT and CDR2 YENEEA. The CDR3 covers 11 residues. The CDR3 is CASSSGGQAFF. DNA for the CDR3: TGTGCCAGCAGCTCAGGGGGACAGGCTTTCTTT.

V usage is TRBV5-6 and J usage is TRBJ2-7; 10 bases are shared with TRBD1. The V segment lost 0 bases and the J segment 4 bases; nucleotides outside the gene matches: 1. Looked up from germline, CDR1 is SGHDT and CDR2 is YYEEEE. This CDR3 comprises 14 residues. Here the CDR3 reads CASSLGQGAYEQYF. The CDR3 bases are TGTGCCAGCAGCTTGGGACAGGGGGCGTACGAGCAGTACTTC.

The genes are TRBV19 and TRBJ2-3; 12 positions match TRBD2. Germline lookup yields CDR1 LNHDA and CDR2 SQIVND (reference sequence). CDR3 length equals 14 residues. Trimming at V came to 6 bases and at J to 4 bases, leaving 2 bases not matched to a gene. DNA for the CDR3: TGTGCCAGTAGCCTAGCGGGGGGGGCAGATACGCAGTATTTT. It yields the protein CASSLAGGADTQYF. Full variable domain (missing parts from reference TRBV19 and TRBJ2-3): DGGITQSPKYLFRKEGQNVTLSCEQNLNHDAMYWYRQDPGQGLRLIYYSQIVNDFQKGDIAEGYSVSREKKESFPLTVTSAQKNPTAFYLCASSLAGGADTQYFGPGTRLTVL.

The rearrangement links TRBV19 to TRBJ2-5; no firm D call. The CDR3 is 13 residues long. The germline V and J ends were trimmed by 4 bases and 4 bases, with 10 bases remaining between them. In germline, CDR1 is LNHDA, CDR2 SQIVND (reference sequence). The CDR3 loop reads CASSTWVGETQYF. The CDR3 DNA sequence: TGTGCCAGTAGTACGTGGGTAGGAGAGACCCAGTACTTC.

DNA of the CDR3: TGTGCCAGCAGTTACACCAGGGACACTGAAGCTTTCTTT. This codes for CASSYTRDTEAFF. This chain joins TRBV6-5 and TRBJ1-1, with D tentatively TRBD1 (5 bases). There are 13 residues in the CDR3. V was pared by 2 bases and J by 3 bases, with 7 bases between. Looked up from germline, CDR1 is MNHEY and CDR2 is SVGAGI.